The T cell receptor beta chain described here comes from a study of regulatory T cells in long-lasting Graves disease. Library construction for TCR beta used iRepertoire HTBI primers and Arm-PCR of CDR3 regions. MiXCR, applied by TCRdb to the multiplex PCR reads, yields one record per CDR3 protein. The sample has 420,000 or so distinct CDR3 sequences, around 17% seen once; the top ten hold about a quarter. Worth noting for this clonotype: A far more abundant clone sits one base away, making this likely a read error.

Time point described: newly diagnosed GD, antithyroid drugs for less than 3 months. RNA from PBMCs was the source of the TCR library. Germline V gene sequence: CDR1 SGHTA, CDR2 FQGNSA. The CDR3 contains 11 residues. This same sample was also taken into another study, of T cells in Graves' hyperthyroidism and ophthalmopathy.

Specimen: peripheral blood mononuclear cells (PBMCs), collected at new diagnosis, from a patient treated with antithyroid drugs. The origin of this receptor is a young woman with Graves disease. V and J are TRBV7-2 and TRBJ2-3; D unclear. The assigned J gene may be wrong: the sequence end matches TRBJ2-1 better. CDR3 DNA: TGTGCCAGCAACTTAGCCAATGAGCAGTTCTTC. Protein: CASNLANEQFF.